This T cell receptor (beta chain) was sequenced during a study of blood T cell repertoires in COVID-19. In the study overall: The analysed material was cDNA or gDNA that came from T cells, B-cell-depleted T cells, or PBMCs.

As processed by the authors: Scientists estimated how many nucleated cells there were by amplifying reference gene primers. Generated by immunoSEQ multiplex PCR, the TCRdb table keeps only in-frame clones and is missing some. V, J and clone size derive from that table, while D and trimming were established from the DNA sequence. The sample holds 120,000 to 150,000 clones, roughly 90% seen once. Participants, 18 to 89 years old, spanned approximately 26 US areas. Participant-given clinical history determined each cohort assignment. The source is a woman under 40 with acute COVID-19. What was sequenced was PBMCs or T cells enriched from blood (not recorded which).

The CDR3: CASSPKDYPSSYNEQFF. The CDR3 nucleotides are TGTGCCAGCAGCCCGAAGGACTACCCGAGCTCCTACAATGAGCAGTTCTTC. The rearrangement uses TRBV5-4 and TRBJ2-1; a weak D match, TRBD2 (6 bases). V was cut by 4 bases and J by 0 bases, with 17 bases left in between. Germline V gene data show CDR1 as SGHNT and CDR2 as YYREEE (reference sequence). CDR3 size: 17 residues.